Listed here are 31 T cell receptor beta chains from one sample, sequenced in a study of T cells in Graves' hyperthyroidism and ophthalmopathy. There were TCR beta CDR3 regions amplified from RNA transcripts. A set of HTBI primers served as the primers for a first-round RT-PCR of the TCR CDR3. TCRdb re-called the multiplex PCR reads with MiXCR, one entry per CDR3 protein. This table holds 700,000 or so distinct CDR3 sequences, 16% found once. Sequencing input: blood. The receptors here all came from a young man with Graves' hyperthyroidism.

This clonotype was counted many times. The chain couples TRBV28 to TRBJ2-2, with D perhaps matching TRBD1 or TRBD2 (5 bases each). V lost 0 bases and J 6 bases, leaving 5 bases between the germline ends. The CDR3 contains 13 residues. Germline-derived CDR1 and CDR2 are MDHEN and SYDVKM. The CDR3: CASSLWGAGELFF. DNA of the CDR3: TGTGCCAGCAGTTTATGGGGGGCCGGGGAGCTGTTTTTT.

At least ten counts were recorded for this clonotype. The genes are TRBV5-1 and TRBJ1-1, with a tentative D call TRBD1 (5 bases). The CDR3 is 15 residues long. Between the trimmed V and J ends, which lost 6 bases and 1 base, there was a span of 16 bases. The germline V gene encodes CDR1 SGHRS and CDR2 YFSETQ. CDR3 coding DNA: TGCGCCAGCACCTCTAACGGGGGTTCGAACACTGAAGCTTTCTTT. It encodes CASTSNGGSNTEAFF.

In its sample, this clonotype was seen a few times. The V gene is TRBV19, the J gene TRBJ1-5; TRBD1 matches at 9 bases. This CDR3 is built from 17 residues. Germline CDR1 reads LNHDA; CDR2 reads SQIVND (reference sequence). The J segment lost 3 bases and the V segment lost 2 bases, leaving 8 bases of the junction unmatched. CDR3 amino acids: CASSITSGTGFNQPQHF. The DNA for the CDR3 is TGTGCCAGTAGTATAACTTCCGGGACAGGGTTCAATCAGCCCCAGCATTTT.

This clonotype appeared a single time. Since the CDR3 does not end with the conserved phenylalanine or tryptophan, this likely comes from a read error. The CDR3 loop reads CASSLGQGAYNEQFS. The CDR3 DNA reads as TGTGCCAGCAGCTTAGGGCAGGGCGCCTACAATGAGCAGTTCTCC. This rearrangement joins TRBV11-1 to TRBJ2-1, with D perhaps TRBD1 (5 bases). This CDR3 has 15 amino acids. CDR1 is SGHAT and CDR2 is FQDESV in the germline V gene (reference sequence). The V gene lost 1 base and the J gene lost 2 bases, with 9 bases spanning the gap.

This clonotype showed up just a few times. The V call is TRBV24-1, the J call TRBJ2-2; D possibly corresponds to TRBD2 (8 bases). V was cut by 4 bases and J by 6 bases, with 20 bases left in between. Germline loops: CDR1 KGHDR, CDR2 SFDVKD. The CDR3 length is 17 residues. The CDR3 region has the DNA TGTGCCACCAGTGACGCCGGGAGGGGGCAGGTCCCCGGGGAGCTGTTTTTT. Translating gives CATSDAGRGQVPGELFF.

This chain links TRBV28 with TRBJ2-7; TRBD1 agrees at 9 bases. The length of the CDR3 is 15 residues. V trimming: 6 bases; J trimming: 9 bases; junction bases outside the gene matches: 15. Germline assignment: CDR1 MDHEN and CDR2 SYDVKM. The CDR3 DNA reads as TGTGCCAGCAGACAGACCGGGACAGGGAGAACTCCGCAGTACTTC. Protein sequence: CASRQTGTGRTPQYF.

This clonotype was found a few times. The V and J genes are TRBV12-3 or TRBV12-4 and TRBJ1-2, with D hard to call. V lost 8 bases, J lost 3 bases, and 22 bases lay in between. There are 16 residues in the CDR3. CDR3 in amino acids: CASALSPSADYYGYTF. In DNA form, the CDR3 reads TGTGCCAGCGCCCTCTCCCCCTCGGCAGATTACTATGGCTACACCTTC.

This clonotype was counted many times. The chain has TRBV2 and TRBJ1-5; D gene unclear. The CDR3 length is 14 residues. Germline V gene sequence: CDR1 SNHLY, CDR2 FYNNEI. V shed 2 bases and J shed 3 bases, with 8 bases lying between them. In DNA, the CDR3 is TGTGCCAGCAGTGAATGGACCGACAATCAGCCCCAGCATTTT. This translates into CASSEWTDNQPQHF.

This clonotype was recorded many times. The V call is TRBV28, the J call TRBJ2-5; possible D gene TRBD2, 6 bases. CDR3 length equals 14 residues. CDR1 and CDR2 from the germline V gene are MDHEN and SYDVKM. V lost 4 bases, J lost 5 bases, and 14 bases lay in between. The CDR3 spells CASSSTGVWETQYF. CDR3 bases: TGTGCCAGCAGTTCGACGGGGGTATGGGAGACCCAGTACTTC.

The gene calls are TRBV6-2 or TRBV6-3 and TRBJ2-3; tentative D call: TRBD2 (6 bases). The CDR3 is 16 amino acids. The V end was cut by 2 bases, the J end by 6 bases, with 18 bases between. CDR1 MNHEY and CDR2 SVGEGT come from the germline V gene. CDR3 bases: TGTGCCAGCAGTTACCTGCGAGCGGGCGGGGCGGATACGCAGTATTTT. This translates into CASSYLRAGGADTQYF.

Only a few counts were recorded for this clonotype. The chain links TRBV7-9 to TRBJ2-2; D possibly matches TRBD1 or TRBD2 (5 bases each). The ends were cut back, 6 bases at V and 4 bases at J, with 15 bases in the middle. The CDR3 covers 15 residues. From germline, CDR1 is SEHNR and CDR2 FQNEAQ (reference sequence). The CDR3 sequence: CASSPVGDGTGELFF. The CDR3 DNA reads TGTGCCAGCAGTCCCGTGGGGGATGGCACCGGGGAGCTGTTTTTT.

This clonotype has ten or more counts. The J gene is TRBJ1-4, the V gene TRBV6-1; D perhaps matches TRBD1 (6 bases). The CDR3 spans 14 residues. Trimming cost V 2 bases and J 8 bases, with 12 bases left between them. Germline-derived CDR1 and CDR2 are MNHNS and SASEGT. The DNA for the CDR3 is TGTGCCAGCAGTGAATCGGGGGCGGGAGAAAAACTGTTTTTT. Its protein product is CASSESGAGEKLFF.

V is TRBV4-3 and J is TRBJ2-5, with 7 bases fitting TRBD1. V lost 0 bases and J lost 2; bases outside the gene matches: 9. The CDR3 runs to 17 residues. Germline-derived CDR1 and CDR2 are LGHNA and YSLEER. The CDR3 DNA sequence: TGCGCCAGCAGCCAAGATATAGGGCGACAGGGACAAGAGACCCAGTACTTC. It translates to CASSQDIGRQGQETQYF.

The genes are TRBV14 and TRBJ2-6, with 8 bases aligning to TRBD1. Germline lookup yields CDR1 SGHDN and CDR2 FVKESK. V shed 4 bases and J 0 bases; nucleotides not matched to a gene: 8. The CDR3 covers 18 residues. CDR3 region: CASSLKGQVISGANVLTF. The CDR3 region has the DNA TGTGCCAGCAGCCTCAAGGGACAGGTTATCTCTGGGGCCAACGTCCTGACTTTC.

This clonotype came up many times. The chain combines TRBV24-1 with TRBJ2-1; D might be TRBD2 (6 bases). Trimming pared 0 bases from V and 4 bases from J, leaving 18 bases between. The germline CDR1 and CDR2 sequences are KGHDR and SFDVKD. The CDR3 sequence is 18 residues long. The CDR3, as DNA: TGTGCCACCAGTGATTTGGGGTATGCGGGAAGATGGTACAATGAGCAGTTCTTC. Translated: CATSDLGYAGRWYNEQFF.

The chain links TRBV20-1 to TRBJ2-7, with TRBD2 identical over 7 bases. The CDR3 contains 17 residues. Trimming removed 0 bases from V and 3 bases from J; junction bases left unmatched: 14. CDR1 and CDR2 (germline): DFQATT, SNEGSKA (reference sequence). The CDR3 loop is CSARDWVKTSRSYEQYF. The CDR3 nucleotides are TGCAGTGCTAGAGATTGGGTGAAGACTAGCCGAAGCTACGAGCAGTACTTC.

As to this clonotype: Since a much larger clone is just one base distant, this may be a read error. The gene calls are TRBV7-9 and TRBJ2-3; 11 bases fit TRBD2. CDR1 SEHNR and CDR2 FQNEAQ come from the germline V gene (reference sequence). The trim removed 5 bases at V and 4 bases at J, leaving 8 bases unmatched. The CDR3 length is 16 residues. The CDR3 reads CASSLTGLAVADTQYF. Written as DNA, the CDR3 is TGTGCCAGCAGCCTAACGGGACTAGCGGTGGCAGATACGCAGTATTTT.

This sequence joins TRBV20-1 and TRBJ2-4; D unresolved. CDR1 is DFQATT, CDR2 SNEGSKA, per germline (reference sequence). The CDR3 spans 12 residues. V gave up 6 bases and J gave up 8 bases, with 14 bases separating them. The chain's CDR3 is CSALPAVDIQYF. The CDR3 coding sequence is TGCAGTGCCCTCCCGGCCGTAGACATTCAGTACTTC.

This chain uses TRBV5-1 with TRBJ1-1, with TRBD1 as a possible D gene (5 bases). Trimming cost V 4 bases and J 0 bases, with 13 bases left between them. This CDR3 comprises 15 residues. Germline V lookup: CDR1 SGHRS, CDR2 YFSETQ. CDR3 nucleotides: TGCGCCAGCAGCGGGACCCTCTTCATGAACACTGAAGCTTTCTTT. Translated, it gives CASSGTLFMNTEAFF.

The rearrangement links TRBV7-2 to TRBJ1-5, with D uncertain. The germline V and J ends were trimmed by 5 bases and 1 base, with 9 bases remaining between them. Germline loops: CDR1 SGHTA, CDR2 FQGNSA. This CDR3 contains 14 residues. The CDR3: CASSEDTSNQPQHF. The CDR3 nucleotides read TGTGCCAGCAGCGAAGACACAAGCAATCAGCCCCAGCATTTT.

This clonotype was counted a few times. The V and J genes are TRBV30 and TRBJ2-7; D is undetermined. Germline lookup yields CDR1 GTSNPN and CDR2 SVGIG (reference sequence). The CDR3 covers 14 residues. V was shortened by 0 bases and J by 0 bases, with 9 bases between the two germline ends. The CDR3 DNA sequence: TGTGCCTGGAGTGTCATAGACAACTCCTACGAGCAGTACTTC. Its translation is CAWSVIDNSYEQYF.

A few counts support this clonotype. V and J are TRBV20-1 and TRBJ2-7; TRBD2 aligns across 9 bases. The CDR3 runs 14 residues. Germline V gene lookup returns CDR1 DFQATT and CDR2 SNEGSKA (reference sequence). V trimming: 6 bases; J trimming: 3 bases; junction bases outside the gene matches: 9. CDR3 DNA: TGCAGTGCCATGACATCTAGCGGGGTCTACGAGCAGTACTTC. Its protein product is CSAMTSSGVYEQYF.

This clonotype was counted only a few times. The chain has TRBV19 and TRBJ1-2, with TRBD1 matching 12 bases. The V and J ends lost 3 bases and 7 bases, in that order; junction bases with no gene match: 12. Germline values: CDR1 LNHDA, CDR2 SQIVND (reference sequence). CDR3 length: 17 residues. CDR3: CASSIATGTGGPGGYTF. CDR3 in DNA: TGTGCCAGTAGTATCGCGACCGGGACAGGGGGCCCAGGTGGCTACACCTTC.

This chain uses TRBV20-1 with TRBJ2-7, with 12 bases fitting TRBD2. Germline CDR1 reads DFQATT; CDR2 reads SNEGSKA (reference sequence). This CDR3 is 15 amino acids long. Trimming at V came to 5 bases and at J to 5 bases, leaving 10 bases not matched to a gene. CDR3 region: CSAVDRTSGTNEQYF. CDR3 DNA: TGCAGTGCTGTTGATCGGACTAGCGGGACCAACGAGCAGTACTTC.

In its sample, this clonotype was seen a few times. This chain joins TRBV20-1 and TRBJ2-3; D possibly corresponds to TRBD1 (5 bases). CDR3 length equals 16 residues. With 0 bases removed from V and 0 bases from J, the gap between germline ends came to 13 bases. Germline V gives CDR1 DFQATT, CDR2 SNEGSKA (reference sequence). CDR3 in amino acids: CSARDWSRVSTDTQYF. The CDR3 DNA reads as TGCAGTGCTAGAGATTGGAGCAGGGTTAGCACAGATACGCAGTATTTT.

This clonotype was seen many times. The rearrangement joins TRBV2 to TRBJ2-2; D may match TRBD1 or TRBD2 (5 bases each). V lost 6 bases, J lost 6 bases, and 8 bases lay in between. The germline gives CDR1 SNHLY, CDR2 FYNNEI. CDR3 length: 12 residues. The CDR3 nucleotides are TGTGCCAGCAGGGGACGGGCCGGGGAGCTGTTTTTT. Amino acid sequence: CASRGRAGELFF.

This clonotype turned up a few times. A far larger clone lies a single base away; this is likely a read error. The chain combines TRBV3-1 with TRBJ2-7; D is uncertain. CDR1 LGHDT and CDR2 YNNKEL come from the germline V gene (reference sequence). CDR3 length: 11 amino acids. This CDR3 reads CASSASYERYF. The CDR3 DNA reads TGTGCCAGCAGCGCCTCCTACGAGCGGTACTTC.

This clonotype came up many times. V and J are TRBV24-1 and TRBJ2-3, with a weak D call TRBD2 (5 bases). Germline values: CDR1 KGHDR, CDR2 SFDVKD. Trimming left V 3 bases short and J 0 bases short, with 12 bases between. This CDR3 spans 16 amino acids. CDR3 sequence (DNA): TGTGCCACCAGTGATCCGCGAGGCGGGAGCACAGATACGCAGTATTTT. It translates to CATSDPRGGSTDTQYF.

This clonotype came up many times. V gene TRBV30 combines with J gene TRBJ2-3, with D unclear. CDR3 length: 15 residues. CDR1 is GTSNPN, CDR2 SVGIG, per germline (reference sequence). V was pared by 0 bases and J by 4 bases, with 14 bases between. The CDR3 region has the DNA TGTGCCTGGAGTGTACCCAGCGCCGGGCCAGATACGCAGTATTTT. Its translation is CAWSVPSAGPDTQYF.

At least ten counts were recorded for this clonotype. The chain has TRBV20-1 and TRBJ2-5; a possible D gene is TRBD1 (6 bases). Germline values: CDR1 DFQATT, CDR2 SNEGSKA (reference sequence). The CDR3 sequence is 13 residues long. The ends were cut back, 3 bases at V and 5 bases at J, with 13 bases in the middle. CDR3 sequence reads: CSARDSTRETQYF. The CDR3 bases are TGCAGTGCTAGGGACAGTACTCGGGAGACCCAGTACTTC.

This clonotype was observed a handful of times. The CDR3 nucleotides read TGTGCCAGCAGCGCTGACAGGTACACTGAAGCTTTCTTT. Translation: CASSADRYTEAFF. J is TRBJ1-1 and V is TRBV6-4; weak D call: TRBD1 (6 bases). Germline-derived CDR1 and CDR2 are MRHNA and SNTAGT. The length of the CDR3 is 13 residues. V lost 6 bases and J 3 bases, leaving 11 bases between the germline ends.